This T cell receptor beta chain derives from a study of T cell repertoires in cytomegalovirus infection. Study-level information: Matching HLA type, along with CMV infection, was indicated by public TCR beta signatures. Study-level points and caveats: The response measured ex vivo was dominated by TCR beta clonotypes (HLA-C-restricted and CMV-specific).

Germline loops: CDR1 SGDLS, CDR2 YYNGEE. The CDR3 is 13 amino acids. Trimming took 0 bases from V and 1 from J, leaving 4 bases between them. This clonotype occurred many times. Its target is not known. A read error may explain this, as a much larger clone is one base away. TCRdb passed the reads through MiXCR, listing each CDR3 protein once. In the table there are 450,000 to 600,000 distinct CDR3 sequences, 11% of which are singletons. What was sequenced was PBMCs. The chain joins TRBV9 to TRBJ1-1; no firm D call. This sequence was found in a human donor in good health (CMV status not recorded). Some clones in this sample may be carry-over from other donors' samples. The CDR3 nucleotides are TGTGCCAGCAGCGTAGAGGGGAACACTGAAGCTTTCTTT. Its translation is CASSVEGNTEAFF.